This T cell receptor beta chain was sequenced for a study of blood T cell repertoires in COVID-19 (dated by TCRdb to about 2020). General notes on the study: Samples covering the acute and convalescent phases of COVID-19 were provided by collaborators in the United States, Italy and Spain. The prospective study material was composed of cDNA or gDNA derived from T cells, B-cell-depleted T cells, or PBMCs. Deeply sampled blood TCRbeta repertoires from subjects exposed to, actively infected with, or recovered from COVID-19 were included in the dataset. The repertoires were released in a freely available public database meant as a resource for research on the immune response to SARS-CoV-2. The samples were drawn from two sources: the first 160 participants of the ongoing ImmuneRACE study, and 1,254 subjects contributed by 6 global collaborators. A de-identified subject ID, COVID-19 status, age in years and sex were almost always included in the sample metadata. HLA class I and class II types, where available, came from metadata supplied by the sample provider rather than from assay-based typing. The investigation overall reported the following: How much clinical and demographic metadata was included differed by source and by participant, and the metadata was provided uncurated.

On this clone itself: The antigen it binds to is not known. The record has no base qualities; no much larger clone is one base away.

TCRbeta CDR3 regions were amplified from genomic DNA using the immunoSEQ Assay, a bias-controlled multiplex PCR. The published analysis was carried out like this. Nucleated cell counts per sample were estimated from amplification of reference gene primers within the assay. Sequence reads were collapsed and filtered to measure the absolute abundance of every unique TCRbeta CDR3 rearrangement. Productive Simpson clonality was computed per sample as the square root of Simpson's diversity index over productive rearrangements. Drawn from immuneACCESS, this table holds only the in-frame rearrangements with V and J called that TCRdb kept. Clones are partly lost; checked studies trace under half to an unresolved V gene and leave the rest unexplained. D and trimming come from the DNA, and the V and J calls and clone size come from that table. The sample includes about 280,000 clones, with less than 90% observed a single time. Clones ranked in the top ten supply 10% to 15% of the sample.

Whole blood was collected in K2EDTA tubes by collaborating institutions according to the institutions' own protocols. For TCRbeta analysis, collaborators shipped samples in one of three forms: frozen whole blood, isolated PBMCs, or DNA extracted from either of those sample types. The receptor was derived from a human donor in a cohort sampled during active COVID-19. Sequencing was carried out using peripheral blood.

The CDR3 is CASSPATGGYDEQYF. The DNA reads as follows: TGTGCCAGCAGCCCGGCGACAGGGGGCTACGACGAGCAGTACTTC. The rearrangement joined TRBV3-1 (or the pseudogene TRBV3-2) to TRBJ2-7; TRBD1 fits 10 bases in the junction. For this chain, trimming is 4 bases at the V end and 5 bases at the J end, and the number of junction bases without a gene match is 8. From its cysteine to its phenylalanine, the CDR3 spans 15 amino acids. Only the CDR3 region is kept as DNA, spanning 45 bases read in frame from base 1. As encoded in the germline V gene (reference sequence), CDR1 is LGHDT while CDR2 is YNNKEL.